This TCR beta chain was profiled in a study of cytomegalovirus exposure and HLA in healthy donors. Using immunoSEQ multiplex PCR, the repertoire was profiled, and TCRdb retains in-frame clones only, with some absent. Of approximately 120,000 clones in the sample, about 96% are singletons; the top ten hold 1.5% to 2%. Source material: PBMCs. This clonotype originated in a man aged 18 to 29 in good health and CMV-seronegative.

CDR3 amino acids: CASAWGGFRDGTGELFF. In nucleotides, the CDR3 is TGTGCTAGTGCTTGGGGGGGTTTCAGGGATGGGACCGGGGAGCTGTTTTTT. The J gene is TRBJ2-2, the V gene TRBV12-5; 7 bases match TRBD2. The CDR3 covers 17 residues. The V and J ends lost 7 bases and 5 bases, in that order; junction bases with no gene match: 16. Germline assignment: CDR1 LGHNT and CDR2 FRNRAP.